The T cell receptor beta chain described here comes from a study of T-cell memory formation after mild COVID-19. This clonotype was seen at least ten times. This CDR3 region has 15 residues. Trimming removed 5 bases from V and 4 bases from J, with 16 bases in between. The germline gives CDR1 SGHNT, CDR2 YENEEA. Employing constant-segment primers, 5'RACE generated TCR alpha and TCR beta cDNA libraries bearing sample barcodes and UMIs. TCRdb re-analysed the 5' RACE reads in MiXCR, keeping a single row per CDR3 protein. Among about 15,000 distinct CDR3 sequences listed, approximately 23% were seen once. The sample comprised PBMCs or a T cell subset sorted from them (not recorded which). This TCR was recovered from a man aged 18 to 30 who had mild COVID-19 (a few samples of this study predate the infection). Cell type and time point are not known. The chain uses TRBV11-3 and TRBJ2-3; D remains ambiguous. In nucleotides, the CDR3 is TGTGCCAGCAGCCAAAATGGGCCCTGCGCAGATACGCAGTATTTT. Protein: CASSQNGPCADTQYF. Using reference TRBV11-3 and TRBJ2-3 for the parts outside the CDR3, the full variable domain is EAGVVQSPRYKIIEKKQPVAFWCNPISGHNTLYWYLQNLGQGPELLIRYENEEAVDDSQLPKDRFSAERLKGVDSTLKIQPAELGDSAVYLCASSQNGPCADTQYFGPGTRLTVL.